Listed here are 28 T cell receptor delta chains from one sample, sequenced in a study of Vδ1+ human thymocytes. General study findings and limits: In the thymus, TRG and TRD repertoires looked highly polyclonal with Gaussian CDR3 lengths.

The template was reverse-transcribed extracted RNA. The CDR3 regions were amplified by multiplex PCR from V-gene primers to a constant-region primer. TCRdb reran clone calling via CATT on the multiplex PCR reads. The sample contains 50,000 to 75,000 delta-chain clones, approximately 15% of which appear only once. Their cognate antigens are unknown. The material sequenced was Vdelta1+ gamma-delta thymocytes from the thymus. The subset is: FACS-sorted CD3+ TCRalphabeta- TCRVdelta1+ TCRVdelta2- thymocytes. These receptors were taken from a girl in the first two years of life who had congenital heart surgery.

In its sample, this clone was seen a few times. The genes are TRDV1 and TRDJ1; D possibly corresponds to TRDD2 (6 bases). V gave up 4 bases and J gave up 3 bases, with 12 bases separating them. In germline, CDR1 is TSWWSYY, CDR2 QGS. This CDR3 has 14 amino acids. The chain's CDR3 is CALGVPIAPDKLIF. In DNA, the CDR3 is TGTGCTCTTGGGGTTCCTATAGCACCCGATAAACTCATCTTT.

This clone turned up a few times. This chain uses TRDV1 with TRDJ1; TRDD3 aligns across 11 bases. CDR1 is TSWWSYY and CDR2 is QGS in the germline V gene. This CDR3 is built from 19 residues. V lost 2 bases and J lost 4; bases outside the gene matches: 15. Here the CDR3 DNA reads TGTGCTCTTGGGGAAGTTCCCAACTGGGGGATAATGAAACACGATAAACTCATCTTT. Residues: CALGEVPNWGIMKHDKLIF.

This chain links TRDV1 with TRDJ1, with a weak D call TRDD3 (8 bases). Germline CDR1 TSWWSYY, CDR2 QGS. The germline V and J ends were trimmed by 5 bases and 4 bases, with 32 bases remaining between them. There are 20 residues in the CDR3. In DNA form, the CDR3 reads TGTGCTCTTGGGAAGCCTTCCTCCCGAACTGGGGGTTCCGGATTCGATAAACTCATCTTT. This gives the protein CALGKPSSRTGGSGFDKLIF.

This clone has just a few counts. The chain employs TRDV1 and TRDJ1; the match to TRDD3 covers 8 bases. The CDR3 covers 18 residues. Germline V gene sequence: CDR1 TSWWSYY, CDR2 QGS. V shed 3 bases, J shed 0 bases, and the junction held 12 bases outside the gene matches. This CDR3 reads CALGDSSGLGVYTDKLIF. The DNA for the CDR3 is TGTGCTCTTGGGGATTCTTCCGGACTGGGGGTTTACACCGATAAACTCATCTTT.

The chain is built from TRDV1 and TRDJ1, with unresolved D. The CDR3 length is 13 residues. Germline CDR1 TSWWSYY, CDR2 QGS. The ends were cut back, 4 bases at V and 4 bases at J, with 10 bases in the middle. The CDR3 nucleotides are TGTGCTCTTGGGGTCCTGGCGGGCGATAAACTCATCTTT. Protein: CALGVLAGDKLIF.

V is TRDV1 and J is TRDJ1, with TRDD3 identical over 12 bases. The CDR3 is 22 residues long. The V gene's germline CDR1 is TSWWSYY and CDR2 QGS. With V trimmed by 0 bases and J by 0 bases, 17 bases remained unmatched. In DNA, the CDR3 is TGTGCTCTTGGGGAACTGGAGTTAGCCTGGGGGATACGCGGAGGATACACCGATAAACTCATCTTT. Its translation: CALGELELAWGIRGGYTDKLIF.

The chain links TRDV1 to TRDJ1, with TRDD3 matching over 8 bases. The trim removed 2 bases at V and 1 base at J, leaving 18 bases unmatched. CDR1 is TSWWSYY and CDR2 is QGS in the germline V gene. The CDR3 has 20 residues. The CDR3 nucleotides read TGTGCTCTTGGGGAATTGTCCTACAGACTGGGGGTCCGACGCACCGATAAACTCATCTTT. It translates to CALGELSYRLGVRRTDKLIF.

In this sample, this clone turned up a few times. The chain combines TRDV1 with TRDJ1, with 9 bases identical to TRDD3. The CDR3 totals 18 residues. Looked up from germline, CDR1 is TSWWSYY and CDR2 is QGS. Germline trimming cut 6 bases from V and 0 bases from J; bases unmatched to any gene: 14. CDR3 amino acids: CALGARHWGTQNTDKLIF. The CDR3 coding sequence is TGTGCTCTTGGTGCCCGGCACTGGGGGACTCAGAACACCGATAAACTCATCTTT.

A few counts support this clone. V gene TRDV1 combines with J gene TRDJ1; D gene uncertain. The germline CDR1 and CDR2 sequences are TSWWSYY and QGS. The germline V and J ends were trimmed by 4 bases and 1 base, with 16 bases remaining between them. The CDR3 sequence is 16 residues long. This chain's CDR3 is CALGGYPLRGTDKLIF. The CDR3 nucleotides are TGTGCTCTTGGGGGTTACCCACTTCGGGGCACCGATAAACTCATCTTT.

The chain links TRDV1 to TRDJ1; 12 nucleotides align to TRDD3. Germline V lookup: CDR1 TSWWSYY, CDR2 QGS. This CDR3 region has 21 residues. Germline trimming cut 2 bases from V and 6 bases from J; bases unmatched to any gene: 22. This CDR3 is CALGESEYWGILNTCRHKLIF. The DNA of the CDR3 is TGTGCTCTTGGGGAATCCGAGTACTGGGGGATACTCAACACTTGTCGACATAAACTCATCTTT.

The chain couples TRDV1 to TRDJ1; 7 bases line up with TRDD3. The germline V gene has CDR1 TSWWSYY and CDR2 QGS. The CDR3 consists of 20 residues. The J segment lost 8 bases and the V segment lost 2 bases, leaving 26 bases of the junction unmatched. The CDR3: CALGEIGRLLGGRTAGKLIF. The CDR3 DNA reads TGTGCTCTTGGGGAAATCGGTCGACTCCTGGGGGGTCGGACCGCCGGGAAACTCATCTTT.

The chain uses TRDV1 and TRDJ1, with 10 nucleotides matching TRDD3. CDR3 length: 14 amino acids. V trimming: 9 bases; J trimming: 2 bases; junction bases outside the gene matches: 6. Germline assignment: CDR1 TSWWSYY and CDR2 QGS. CDR3 nucleotide sequence: TGTGCTCTGGCCGGGGGATACGAAACCGATAAACTCATCTTT. It specifies CALAGGYETDKLIF.

This clone was counted only a few times. The chain links TRDV1 to TRDJ1; D possibly corresponds to TRDD3 (5 bases). The CDR3 loop spans 26 amino acids. Germline CDR1 reads TSWWSYY; CDR2 reads QGS. V was pared by 2 bases and J by 6 bases, with 49 bases between. The CDR3 DNA sequence: TGTGCTCTTGGGGAAGTAACGCGGGACTCCGGGTTAAACGAAGGGATGATGGAATCATGGTTCAATAAACTCATCTTT. Encoded protein: CALGEVTRDSGLNEGMMESWFNKLIF.

The rearrangement joins TRDV1 to TRDJ1, with 12 bases that match TRDD3. With 1 base clipped from V and 4 bases from J, the junction kept 37 bases outside the gene matches. The CDR3 runs to 27 residues. CDR1 is TSWWSYY and CDR2 is QGS in the germline V gene. Here the CDR3 reads CALGERQTLPTTGPRRLWGIRGDKLIF. The CDR3 nucleotides read TGTGCTCTTGGGGAACGTCAAACTCTTCCTACTACGGGCCCAAGAAGACTCTGGGGGATACGAGGCGATAAACTCATCTTT.

This clone was counted only a few times. V gene TRDV1 combines with J gene TRDJ1; D may be TRDD3 (6 bases). The V and J ends lost 3 bases and 0 bases respectively, with 20 bases between them. The CDR3 sequence is 18 residues long. CDR1 and CDR2 from the germline V gene are TSWWSYY and QGS. The chain's CDR3 is CALGEGITGDPHTDKLIF. The CDR3 nucleotides read TGTGCTCTTGGGGAGGGGATTACGGGGGACCCCCACACCGATAAACTCATCTTT.

The chain joins TRDV1 to TRDJ1; 11 bases match TRDD3. The J segment lost 6 bases and the V segment lost 1 base, leaving 31 bases of the junction unmatched. This CDR3 has 24 residues. Germline-derived CDR1 and CDR2 are TSWWSYY and QGS. Here the CDR3 DNA reads TGTGCTCTTGGGGAACGTCTCACGCGGCTACCCTGGGGGATACTTGGGGGCCCACCGCATAAACTCATCTTT. Translation gives CALGERLTRLPWGILGGPPHKLIF.

V usage is TRDV1 and J usage is TRDJ1; D assignment may be TRDD2 or TRDD3 (9 bases each). Germline CDR1 and CDR2: TSWWSYY and QGS. Between the trimmed V and J ends, which lost 4 bases and 5 bases, there was a span of 32 bases. This CDR3 has 20 amino acids. CDR3 loop: CALGAPSYVAGRGYADKLIF. The CDR3 DNA follows: TGTGCTCTTGGGGCTCCTTCCTACGTCGCGGGCCGGGGATACGCGGATAAACTCATCTTT.

There are a few counts of this clone. V is TRDV1 and J is TRDJ1; 10 nucleotides align to TRDD3. V gave up 0 bases and J gave up 0 bases; unmatched junction bases: 19. Germline V lookup: CDR1 TSWWSYY, CDR2 QGS. The CDR3 runs 22 residues. DNA of the CDR3: TGTGCTCTTGGGGAACTGGCTCCTACGTATCCAACTGGGGGATCTTACACCGATAAACTCATCTTT. The encoded protein is CALGELAPTYPTGGSYTDKLIF.

This clone was recorded a few times. V usage is TRDV1 and J usage is TRDJ1; TRDD3 matches 10 bases. Per germline, CDR1 TSWWSYY and CDR2 QGS. J lost 3 bases, V lost 2 bases, and 18 bases had no gene match. CDR3 length: 20 residues. The CDR3 sequence: CALGESLPPSWGIHPDKLIF. The CDR3 nucleotides read TGTGCTCTTGGGGAATCTCTACCCCCCAGTTGGGGGATACACCCCGATAAACTCATCTTT.

A few counts support this clone. The chain combines TRDV1 with TRDJ1, with TRDD3 as a possible D gene (5 bases). Germline V gives CDR1 TSWWSYY, CDR2 QGS. The CDR3 runs 17 residues. The germline V and J ends were trimmed by 7 bases and 0 bases, with 21 bases remaining between them. The CDR3 protein is CALEAPGGRSYTDKLIF. CDR3 bases: TGTGCTCTTGAAGCCCCGGGGGGCCGCTCGTACACCGATAAACTCATCTTT.

Only a few counts were recorded for this clone. This same CDR3 is encoded by further DNA sequences in the sample. This chain connects TRDV1 to TRDJ1, with D possibly being TRDD3 (5 bases). Germline CDR1 TSWWSYY, CDR2 QGS. The CDR3 covers 16 residues. Trimming removed 0 bases from V and 0 bases from J, with 11 bases in between. The DNA of the CDR3 is TGTGCTCTTGGGGAACTAGGTCTGGGACACACCGATAAACTCATCTTT. This gives the protein CALGELGLGHTDKLIF.

Sample share makes this clone medium-sized. The chain couples TRDV2 to TRDJ1; TRDD3 agrees at 10 bases. The germline CDR1 and CDR2 sequences are GEAIGNYY and EKD. This CDR3 spans 15 amino acids. J gave up 3 bases and V 0 bases, and 3 bases lay outside the gene matches. The CDR3 loop is CACDTGGIRADKLIF. The CDR3 DNA reads as TGTGCCTGTGACACCGGGGGGATACGCGCCGATAAACTCATCTTT.

This clone was recorded a few times. The genes are TRDV1 and TRDJ1; tentative D call: TRDD2 (5 bases). The length of the CDR3 is 15 residues. The germline CDR1 and CDR2 sequences are TSWWSYY and QGS. V gave up 1 base and J gave up 1 base, with 10 bases separating them. CDR3 bases: TGTGCTCTTGGGGAACACCCCTTCGCCACCGATAAACTCATCTTT. Translated, it gives CALGEHPFATDKLIF.

This clone was detected a few times. The chain employs TRDV1 and TRDJ1; tentatively, D is TRDD2 (5 bases). Germline V CDR1 and CDR2: TSWWSYY, QGS. Between the trimmed V and J ends, which lost 2 bases and 0 bases, there was a span of 25 bases. The CDR3 is 20 amino acids. CDR3 region: CALGEGQPTPSYKYTDKLIF. In nucleotides, the CDR3 is TGTGCTCTTGGGGAAGGGCAACCTACGCCGTCATACAAGTACACCGATAAACTCATCTTT.

This clone was found a few times. This rearrangement joins TRDV1 to TRDJ1, with 10 bases identical to TRDD3. The CDR3 is made up of 24 amino acids. The J segment lost 0 bases and the V segment lost 3 bases, leaving 28 bases of the junction unmatched. Germline V gives CDR1 TSWWSYY, CDR2 QGS. CDR3 sequence: CALGESPSRKGLGDTPPYTDKLIF. CDR3 coding DNA: TGTGCTCTTGGGGAGAGTCCTTCCCGAAAAGGTTTGGGGGATACCCCACCGTACACCGATAAACTCATCTTT.

The chain recombines TRDV2 with TRDJ1; 8 bases map to TRDD3. CDR3 length: 15 amino acids. V was pared by 6 bases and J by 0 bases, with 8 bases of the junction left unmatched. Per germline, CDR1 GEAIGNYY and CDR2 EKD. Written as DNA, the CDR3 is TGTGCCTGTTCCTTTACTGGGGGCTACACCGATAAACTCATCTTT. Its protein is CACSFTGGYTDKLIF.

This clone was seen a few times. The J gene is TRDJ1, the V gene TRDV3; D remains ambiguous. The CDR3 consists of 14 residues. Germline V gene data show CDR1 as TVYSNPD and CDR2 as GDNSRS (reference sequence). V was shortened by 5 bases and J by 8 bases, with 24 bases between the two germline ends. This CDR3 is CAVEVFLCTPKLIF. The CDR3 coding sequence is TGTGCCGTTGAGGTTTTTCTCTGTACTCCGAAACTCATCTTT.

This clone was counted a few times. This chain links TRDV1 with TRDJ1; TRDD3 matches at 8 bases. CDR1 TSWWSYY and CDR2 QGS come from the germline V gene. The ends lost 6 bases at V and 1 base at J; junction bases unmatched: 28. CDR3 length: 22 amino acids. CDR3 nucleotide sequence: TGTGCTCTTGGCCTCTCCGGGGTCCTACGGGGGATATCCCCCGGTCGCACCGATAAACTCATCTTT. Amino acids: CALGLSGVLRGISPGRTDKLIF.